These 16 T cell receptor beta chains came from one sample sequenced in a study of T-cell reconstitution after alpha-beta-depleted transplantation in children. Unique molecular identifiers were built into the TCRbeta library. TCRdb fed the PCR reads into MiXCR, producing one record per CDR3 protein. The repertoire holds around 600,000 distinct CDR3 sequences, with around a sixth as singletons. The sample was PBMCs from the stem cell graft donor, taken from the stem cell graft. Every receptor here comes from a human donor who donated a stem cell graft to a child with acute myeloid leukemia.

This sequence joins TRBV6-1 and TRBJ2-2, with D perhaps given as TRBD1 or TRBD2 (5 bases each). This CDR3 has 15 residues. V was cut by 6 bases and J by 6 bases, with 17 bases left in between. Germline V gene lookup returns CDR1 MNHNS and CDR2 SASEGT. CDR3 sequence: CASRPRDLGAGELFF. Here the CDR3 DNA reads TGTGCCAGCAGACCTCGGGATTTGGGGGCCGGGGAGCTGTTTTTT.

On this clonotype: A much more abundant neighbour one base away suggests this may be a read error. CDR3 DNA sequence: TGTGCTAGGGGTCCACAAGGAGGGCCTAAGGAGCAGTTCTTC. Translated: CARGPQGGPKEQFF. The V gene is TRBV12-5, the J gene TRBJ2-1; D may be TRBD2 (6 bases). V lost 9 bases, J lost 10 bases, and 22 bases lay in between. Germline values: CDR1 LGHNT, CDR2 FRNRAP. This CDR3 comprises 14 residues.

This clonotype occurred many times. J is TRBJ2-3 and V is TRBV29-1; 7 positions agree with TRBD1. With V trimmed by 5 bases and J by 3 bases, 5 bases remained unmatched. Per the germline V gene, CDR1 is SQVTM and CDR2 is ANQGSEA. The CDR3 has 13 amino acids. The CDR3 spells CSVRDSLTDTQYF. The CDR3 DNA reads as TGCAGCGTTCGGGACAGCTTGACAGATACGCAGTATTTT.

As concerns this clonotype: A read error may be the cause here, since a much bigger clone is one base away. J is TRBJ1-1 and V is TRBV20-1, with D unclear. V lost 5 bases, J lost 4 bases, and 5 bases lay in between. In germline, CDR1 is DFQATT, CDR2 SNEGSKA (reference sequence). The CDR3 runs to 10 residues. The CDR3 here is CSAASTEAFF. The CDR3 DNA follows: TGCAGTGCTGCCAGCACTGAAGCTTTCTTT.

The chain joins TRBV24-1 to TRBJ2-3; TRBD1 matches 7 bases. Germline V CDR1 and CDR2: KGHDR, SFDVKD. CDR3 length: 15 residues. With V trimmed by 5 bases and J by 1 base, 5 bases remained unmatched. The CDR3 DNA reads TGTGCCACCAGTGGTACACAGGGGCGCACAGATACGCAGTATTTT. It yields the protein CATSGTQGRTDTQYF.

This clonotype was counted at least ten times. CDR3 bases: TGCGCCAGCAGCCAAGGGACCATTAGCGGAGATACGCAGTATTTT. It is translated as CASSQGTISGDTQYF. V and J are TRBV4-3 and TRBJ2-3; the D gene is possibly TRBD2 (6 bases). The CDR3 runs 15 residues. Between the trimmed V and J ends, which lost 1 base and 5 bases, there was a span of 13 bases. The germline CDR1 and CDR2 sequences are LGHNA and YSLEER.

This rearrangement joins TRBV7-9 to TRBJ1-5; 7 nucleotides agree with TRBD1. Looked up from germline, CDR1 is SEHNR and CDR2 is FQNEAQ (reference sequence). The CDR3 has 16 amino acids. V lost 0 bases to trimming and J lost 3 bases; unmatched junction nucleotides: 5. For the CDR3, the DNA is TGTGCCAGCAGCTTAGCTGAGGGGGCCGACAATCAGCCCCAGCATTTT. It is translated as CASSLAEGADNQPQHF.

The chain is built from TRBV11-2 and TRBJ2-3; D may match TRBD1 or TRBD2 (5 bases each). The V gene's germline CDR1 is SGHAT and CDR2 FQNNGV. CDR3 length equals 16 residues. Trimming stripped 2 bases from V and 2 bases from J, with 14 bases between. CDR3 DNA: TGTGCCAGCAGCTTATCGTCCGGGGCCCCCACAGATACGCAGTATTTT. It yields the protein CASSLSSGAPTDTQYF.

A remark on this clonotype: A much larger clone lies a single base off, so this may be a read error. This chain links TRBV20-1 with TRBJ2-3; D is uncertain. V dropped 8 bases and J dropped 4 bases, with 13 bases sitting between them. Germline CDR1 is DFQATT and CDR2 is SNEGSKA (reference sequence). The CDR3 sequence is 12 residues long. CDR3 nucleotides: TGCAGTTCAAGGGCAGCCCCAGATACGCAGTATTTT. Its protein is CSSRAAPDTQYF.

CDR3 nucleotide sequence: TGTGCCTGGAGTGTACCGCAGGGGGCGATGTACGAGCAGTACTTC. This sequence encodes CAWSVPQGAMYEQYF. The gene calls are TRBV30 and TRBJ2-7, with 8 positions matching TRBD1. V gave up 0 bases and J gave up 4 bases; unmatched junction bases: 8. Germline-derived CDR1 and CDR2 are GTSNPN and SVGIG (reference sequence). This CDR3 has 15 amino acids. Full variable domain (remainder filled in from reference TRBV30 and TRBJ2-7): SQTIHQWPATLVQPVGSPLSLECTVEGTSNPNLYWYRQAAGRGLQLLFYSVGIGQISSEVPQNLSASRPQDRQFILSSKKLLLSDSGFYLCAWSVPQGAMYEQYFGPGTRLTVT.

This clonotype was seen many times. The genes are TRBV7-2 and TRBJ1-1; maybe TRBD1 (6 bases). Germline V lookup: CDR1 SGHTA, CDR2 FQGNSA. Trimming took off 5 bases at V and 5 bases at J, with 12 bases between the two ends. The CDR3 length is 13 residues. The CDR3 is CASSPHRETEAFF. DNA for the CDR3: TGTGCCAGCAGCCCTCACAGGGAGACTGAAGCTTTCTTT.

This clonotype was seen more than once but under ten times. This rearrangement joins TRBV28 to TRBJ2-1; the D gene is possibly TRBD2 (5 bases). Germline values: CDR1 MDHEN, CDR2 SYDVKM. The CDR3 spans 16 residues. Trimming stripped 1 base from V and 1 base from J, with 11 bases between. Here the CDR3 reads CASSLFSGVSYNEQFF. CDR3 DNA: TGTGCCAGCAGTTTATTCTCCGGGGTGTCCTACAATGAGCAGTTCTTC.

This clonotype was observed at least ten times. The chain links TRBV20-1 to TRBJ1-6, with unresolved D. CDR1 and CDR2 from the germline V gene are DFQATT and SNEGSKA (reference sequence). The CDR3 totals 13 residues. Trimming removed 5 bases at V and 8 bases at J, with 13 bases between. This chain's CDR3 is CSAQPEPDSPLHF. Written as DNA, the CDR3 is TGCAGTGCTCAACCCGAACCGGATTCACCCCTCCACTTT.

The rearrangement links TRBV20-1 to TRBJ2-3; D may correspond to TRBD1 or TRBD2 (5 bases each). The V gene lost 2 bases and the J gene lost 2 bases, with 11 bases spanning the gap. The length of the CDR3 is 14 residues. Per germline, CDR1 DFQATT and CDR2 SNEGSKA (reference sequence). CDR3 loop: CSARRDGYTDTQYF. The CDR3 DNA is TGCAGTGCTAGAAGGGACGGATACACAGATACGCAGTATTTT.

This clonotype turned up a few times. The V and J genes are TRBV20-1 and TRBJ2-2; D not resolved. Trimming stripped 5 bases from V and 1 base from J, with 8 bases between. CDR3 length: 13 residues. CDR1 and CDR2 from the germline V gene are DFQATT and SNEGSKA (reference sequence). This CDR3 is CSASAVNTGELFF. The CDR3 region has the DNA TGCAGTGCTTCGGCGGTGAACACCGGGGAGCTGTTTTTT.

The chain joins TRBV5-1 to TRBJ2-3, with a tentative D call TRBD1 (6 bases). V shed 1 base and J shed 2 bases, with 11 bases lying between them. Germline-derived CDR1 and CDR2 are SGHRS and YFSETQ. This CDR3 contains 15 residues. CDR3 DNA sequence: TGCGCCAGCAGCTTGTTTGACAGGAACACAGATACGCAGTATTTT. Its protein is CASSLFDRNTDTQYF.